This is a list of T cell receptor beta chains from one sample in a study of T cell responses to AZD1222 COVID-19 vaccine. Clones were read by immunoSEQ multiplex PCR, and TCRdb kept only the in-frame ones, dropping some. The sample holds just under 85,000 clones; roughly 86% are singletons and the top ten take 8.7%. The specimen was peripheral blood, collected on day 0 of AZD1222 vaccination. These receptors all stem from an adult in good health. CDR3s include the opening cysteine and the closing phenylalanine or tryptophan. A D gene is named only where the DNA matches it firmly. Not every row has a clone size; where given, it reads once, few, many or a size class.

.,TRBV4-3,.,TRBJ2-7,TGCGCCAGCAGCCAAGATCCGGCGGGACAGAGCTACGACGAGCAGTACTTC,CASSQDPAGQSYDEQYF
.,TRBV4-3,.,TRBJ2-3,TGCGCCAGCAGCCAAGATCTATCCAGCGGTAACACAGATACGCAGTATTTT,CASSQDLSSGNTDTQYF
.,TRBV6-5,.,TRBJ2-7,TGTGCCAGCAGGGACCTGGGTGAGCAGTACTTC,CASRDLGEQYF
.,TRBV4-1,once,TRBJ1-2,TGCGCCAGCAGCCAAGATGGGCAGCTTAACTATGGCTACACCTTC,CASSQDGQLNYGYTF
TRBD1,TRBV29-1,.,TRBJ2-7,TGCAGCGTCGCTCCGGGACAGGGCTACGAGCAGTACTTC,CSVAPGQGYEQYF
.,TRBV19,.,TRBJ1-2,TGTGCCAGCTCGGGACATTGGAGATATGGCTACACCTTC,CASSGHWRYGYTF
TRBD1,TRBV2,.,TRBJ1-5,TGTGCCAGCAGCGACAGGGTTAGCAATCAGCCCCAGCATTTT,CASSDRVSNQPQHF
.,TRBV29-1,.,TRBJ1-4,TGCAGCGTTGAGAGCGTTAATGAAAAACTGTTTTTT,CSVESVNEKLFF
TRBD1,TRBV6-5,.,TRBJ2-7,TGTGCCAGCACCCCCCTGCGGGACAGGCTTTACGAGCAGTACTTC,CASTPLRDRLYEQYF
.,TRBV27,.,TRBJ2-7,TGTGCCAGCCGAGAGGGGTACGAGCAGTACTTC,CASREGYEQYF
TRBD1,TRBV19,.,TRBJ1-5,TGTGCCAGTAGTACTCCACGGACAGGAGCCCGCAGGGGCAATCAGCCCCAGCATTTT,CASSTPRTGARRGNQPQHF